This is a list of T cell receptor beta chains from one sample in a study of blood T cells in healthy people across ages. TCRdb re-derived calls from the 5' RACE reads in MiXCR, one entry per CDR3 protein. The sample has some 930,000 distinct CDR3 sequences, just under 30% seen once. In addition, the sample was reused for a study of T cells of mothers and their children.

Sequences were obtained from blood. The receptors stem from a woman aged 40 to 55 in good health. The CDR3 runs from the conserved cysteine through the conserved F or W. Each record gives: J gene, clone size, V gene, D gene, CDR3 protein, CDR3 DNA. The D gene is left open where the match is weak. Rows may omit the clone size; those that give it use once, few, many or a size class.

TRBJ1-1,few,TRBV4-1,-,CASSQYLGHLNTEAFF,TGCGCCAGCAGCCAATACCTGGGACACCTGAACACTGAAGCTTTCTTT
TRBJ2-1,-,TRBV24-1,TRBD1,CATSGRPGQGAYNEQFF,TGTGCCACCAGTGGTCGCCCAGGACAGGGGGCTTATAATGAGCAGTTCTTC
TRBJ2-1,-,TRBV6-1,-,CASSGVGSYGNEQFF,TGTGCCAGCAGTGGAGTAGGATCGTACGGCAATGAGCAGTTCTTC
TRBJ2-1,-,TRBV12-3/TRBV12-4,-,CASSLQGPLGNEQFF,TGTGCCAGCAGTCTACAGGGTCCCCTCGGGAATGAGCAGTTCTTC
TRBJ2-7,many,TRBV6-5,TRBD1,CASSLRRQGVNEQYF,TGTGCCAGCAGTCTTCGGAGACAGGGGGTAAACGAGCAGTACTTC
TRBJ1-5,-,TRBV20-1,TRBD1,CSASKFFDRGTEGNQPQHF,TGCAGTGCTAGTAAGTTTTTTGATCGAGGGACAGAAGGGAATCAGCCCCAGCATTTT
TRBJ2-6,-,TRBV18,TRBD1,CASSPLGTGSTGANVRTF,TGTGCCAGCTCACCCTTGGGGACAGGCTCCACTGGGGCCAACGTCCGGACTTTC
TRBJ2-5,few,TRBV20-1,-,CSASNPRKETQYF,TGCAGTGCTAGCAACCCGAGGAAAGAGACCCAGTACTTC
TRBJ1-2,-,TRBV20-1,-,CSCYPLYGYTF,TGCAGTTGCTATCCTCTTTATGGCTACACCTTC
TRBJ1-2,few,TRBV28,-,CASSSPGVPYGYTF,TGTGCCAGCAGTTCTCCAGGGGTTCCCTATGGCTACACCTTC
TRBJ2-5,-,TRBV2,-,CASSDRAQETQYF,TGTGCCAGCAGTGACAGGGCTCAAGAGACCCAGTACTTC
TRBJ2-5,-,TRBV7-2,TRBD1,CASSLGQAGPLQTQYF,TGTGCCAGCAGCTTGGGACAGGCAGGACCTTTACAGACCCAGTACTTC
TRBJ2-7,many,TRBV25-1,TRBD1,CASSLQGADPYEQYF,TGTGCCAGCAGTCTGCAGGGGGCTGATCCCTACGAGCAGTACTTC
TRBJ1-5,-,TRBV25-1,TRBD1,CASSESRGVNQPQHF,TGTGCCAGCAGTGAGAGCAGGGGGGTTAATCAGCCCCAGCATTTT
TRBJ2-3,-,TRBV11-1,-,CASSVSLSSSSTDTQYF,TGTGCCAGCAGCGTATCACTAAGTAGTAGTAGCACAGATACGCAGTATTTT
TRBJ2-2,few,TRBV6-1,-,CASSEAGRWNTGELFF,TGTGCCAGCAGTGAAGCGGGCCGGTGGAACACCGGGGAGCTGTTTTTT
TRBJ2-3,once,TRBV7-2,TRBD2,CASSMNGGGTDTQYF,TGTGCCAGCAGCATGAACGGCGGGGGGACAGATACGCAGTATTTT
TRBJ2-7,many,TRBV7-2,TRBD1,CASSSSGTGGIEQYF,TGTGCCAGCAGCTCATCCGGGACAGGGGGCATCGAGCAGTACTTC
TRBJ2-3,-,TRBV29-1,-,CSVSVTAQFTDTQYF,TGCAGCGTCAGCGTCACGGCCCAATTCACAGATACGCAGTATTTT
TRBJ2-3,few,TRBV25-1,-,CASSEFRGRDTDTQYF,TGTGCCAGCAGTGAATTCAGGGGAAGGGACACAGATACGCAGTATTTT
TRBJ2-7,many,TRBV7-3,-,CASSPAGRNSYEQYF,TGTGCCAGCAGCCCCGCCGGACGGAACTCCTACGAGCAGTACTTC
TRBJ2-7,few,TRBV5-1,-,CASSDLVRGYVQYF,TGCGCCAGCAGCGACCTAGTCAGGGGCTACGTGCAGTACTTC
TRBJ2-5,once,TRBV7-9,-,CASSPGTLGETQYF,TGTGCCAGCAGCCCTGGGACCCTGGGGGAGACCCAGTACTTC
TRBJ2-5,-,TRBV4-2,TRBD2,CASSQASAGGQETQYF,TGTGCCAGCAGCCAAGCTTCGGCGGGGGGGCAAGAGACCCAGTACTTC
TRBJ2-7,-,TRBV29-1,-,CSVEGADSYNEQYF,TGCAGCGTTGAAGGGGCAGATTCCTACAATGAGCAGTACTTC
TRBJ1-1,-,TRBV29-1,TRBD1,CSAPQGEATEAFF,TGCAGCGCCCCACAGGGGGAGGCCACTGAAGCTTTCTTT
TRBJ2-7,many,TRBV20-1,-,CSARLQGNEQYF,TGCAGTGCTAGACTTCAAGGGAACGAGCAGTACTTC
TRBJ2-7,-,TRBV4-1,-,CASSQFGDEQYF,TGCGCCAGCAGCCAATTTGGAGACGAGCAGTACTTC
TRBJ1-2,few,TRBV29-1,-,CSVEDSSYGYTF,TGCAGCGTTGAGGACAGTTCCTATGGCTACACCTTC
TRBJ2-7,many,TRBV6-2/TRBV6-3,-,CASRLDYEQYF,TGTGCCAGCAGGCTTGACTACGAGCAGTACTTC
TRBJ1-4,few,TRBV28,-,CASSPPSTGRANEKLFF,TGTGCCAGCAGTCCACCCTCGACAGGTCGGGCTAATGAAAAACTGTTTTTT
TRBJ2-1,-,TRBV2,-,CASSGEFSTSYNEQFF,TGTGCCAGCAGTGGGGAGTTCTCTACCTCCTACAATGAGCAGTTCTTC
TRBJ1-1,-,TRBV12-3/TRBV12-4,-,CASKTDTEAFF,TGTGCCAGCAAGACGGACACTGAAGCTTTCTTT
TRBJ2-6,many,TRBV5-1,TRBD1,CASSLRDRASGANVLTF,TGTGCCAGCAGCCTCCGGGACAGGGCCTCTGGGGCCAACGTCCTGACTTTC
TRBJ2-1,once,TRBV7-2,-,CASSLQPAGFCNEQFF,TGTGCCAGCAGCCTCCAACCCGCGGGGTTCTGCAATGAGCAGTTCTTC
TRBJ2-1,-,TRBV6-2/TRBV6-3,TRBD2,CASSYLGSGGIYNEQFF,TGTGCCAGCAGTTACCTAGGGAGCGGGGGTATCTACAATGAGCAGTTCTTC
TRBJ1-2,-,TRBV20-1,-,CSAIRTDYGYTF,TGCAGTGCTATCAGGACAGACTATGGCTACACCTTC
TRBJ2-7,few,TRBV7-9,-,CASRTTGRAEQYF,TGTGCCAGCAGAACTACCGGACGGGCCGAGCAGTACTTC
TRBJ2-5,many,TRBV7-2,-,CASSLGTQTQYF,TGTGCCAGCAGCTTAGGGACCCAGACCCAGTACTTC